The text below deals with one T cell receptor beta chain. This sample is part of a study of blood T cell repertoires in COVID-19. Looking at the study overall: The United States, Italy and Spain provided the acute and convalescent COVID-19 samples. PBMCs, B-cell-depleted T cells, or T cells were the source of the cDNA or gDNA that made up the material.

Germline-derived CDR1 and CDR2 are MGHRA and YSYEKL. V was trimmed by 0 bases and J by 2 bases, leaving 12 bases between them. The CDR3 spans 16 residues. The method was immunoSEQ multiplex PCR; TCRdb's version includes in-frame clones alone and lacks a portion of them. The data show some 280,000 clones, with approximately 90% seen just once and approximately 13% held by the top ten. The chain recombines TRBV4-1 with TRBJ2-3; possibly TRBD2 for D (6 bases). The sequenced sample was peripheral blood. This TCR derives from a woman aged 55-70 years with acute or convalescent COVID-19. As DNA, the CDR3 is TGCGCCAGCAGCCAAGAACGGGGAGGAGTCACAGATACGCAGTATTTT. Encoded protein: CASSQERGGVTDTQYF.